The 25 T cell receptor beta chains in this list originate from one sample, sequenced in a study of immune characterization of retroperitoneal liposarcoma. TCRdb ran MiXCR on the PCR reads and lists one entry per CDR3 protein. The sample includes 8,500 to 14,000 distinct CDR3 sequences, about 20% of them seen just once. The sequencing input was blood. These receptor sequences come from a female donor with retroperitoneal liposarcoma.

The chain links TRBV9 to TRBJ2-5, with 10 bases lining up with TRBD1. The J call may be mistaken, given a closer DNA end match to TRBJ2-7. This CDR3 region has 15 residues. The germline CDR1 and CDR2 sequences are SGDLS and YYNGEE. This CDR3 is CASSVGQGPQYEQYF. The DNA of the CDR3 is TGTGCCAGCAGCGTGGGACAGGGGCCTCAGTACGAGCAGTACTTC.

The gene calls are TRBV6-5 and TRBJ1-1; unclear D gene. V was shortened by 0 bases and J by 3 bases, with 5 bases between the two germline ends. The CDR3 extends over 13 amino acids. Germline V CDR1 and CDR2: MNHEY, SVGAGI. The CDR3 nucleotides are TGTGCCAGCAGTTACTCGAGGGACACTGAAGCTTTCTTT. It codes for CASSYSRDTEAFF.

By proportion, this clonotype is medium-sized. The chain employs TRBV12-3 or TRBV12-4 and TRBJ2-4; weak D call: TRBD2 (6 bases). CDR3 length equals 15 residues. Deletions cut 6 bases from V and 0 bases from J, with 12 bases between. CDR3 residues: CASSLGLQAKNIQYF. DNA of the CDR3: TGTGCCAGCAGCCTGGGACTGCAAGCCAAAAACATTCAGTACTTC.

Relative to its sample, this clonotype is medium-sized. This chain links TRBV27 with TRBJ2-5; 14 nucleotides match TRBD2. V gave up 5 bases and J gave up 11 bases; unmatched junction bases: 10. The CDR3 consists of 15 residues. The germline CDR1 and CDR2 sequences are MNHEY and SMNVEV (reference sequence). The chain's CDR3 is CASSPRLAGGEEQYF. CDR3 bases: TGTGCCAGCAGTCCCCGACTAGCGGGAGGGGAAGAGCAGTACTTC.

The J gene is TRBJ2-1, the V gene TRBV7-2; possibly TRBD2 for D (7 bases). The germline V gene encodes CDR1 SGHTA and CDR2 FQGNSA. The germline V and J ends were trimmed by 2 bases and 7 bases, with 24 bases remaining between them. The CDR3 is 18 amino acids. The CDR3 reads CASSLRGAAGVKGNEQFF. The CDR3 DNA reads TGTGCCAGCAGCTTAAGGGGGGCGGCGGGAGTAAAAGGGAATGAGCAGTTCTTC.

The chain recombines TRBV6-1 with TRBJ2-4; 11 positions agree with TRBD2. The J call is uncertain, as TRBJ2-5 better fits the DNA end. CDR3 size: 15 residues. The germline gives CDR1 MNHNS, CDR2 SASEGT. This chain's CDR3 is CASSARTSGQETQYF. The CDR3 DNA reads as TGTGCCAGCAGTGCCCGGACTAGCGGGCAAGAGACCCAGTACTTC.

The chain carries TRBV6-1 and TRBJ2-7; 7 bases fit TRBD2. Trimming at V came to 3 bases and at J to 2 bases, leaving 7 bases not matched to a gene. The CDR3 loop spans 15 amino acids. Germline CDR1 MNHNS, CDR2 SASEGT. In nucleotides, the CDR3 is TGTGCCAGCAGTGACGAGACGGGAGGAACCTACGAGCAGTACTTC. It translates to CASSDETGGTYEQYF.

This clonotype has more than one count but fewer than ten. This chain joins TRBV27 and TRBJ2-5; TRBD2 matches 9 bases. Matching the DNA end better, TRBJ2-1 makes the J call doubtful. The CDR3 consists of 14 residues. Germline loops: CDR1 MNHEY, CDR2 SMNVEV (reference sequence). The CDR3 is CASSARLAEETQFF. As DNA, the CDR3 is TGTGCCAGCAGTGCTCGACTAGCGGAAGAGACCCAGTTCTTC.

This clonotype was recorded at least ten times. J is TRBJ2-4 and V is TRBV6-1, with TRBD1 matching over 7 bases. With V trimmed by 3 bases and J by 1 base, 6 bases remained unmatched. The CDR3 length is 16 residues. Per the germline V gene, CDR1 is MNHNS and CDR2 is SASEGT. CDR3 sequence (DNA): TGTGCCAGCAGTGAGAGACAGGGTTCGGCCAAAAACATTCAGTACTTC. Its protein is CASSERQGSAKNIQYF.

This clonotype was found a few times. V and J are TRBV6-1 and TRBJ2-1, with 10 positions matching TRBD1. The J call is doubtful: the DNA matches TRBJ2-7 better. Germline CDR1 reads MNHNS; CDR2 reads SASEGT. The CDR3 sequence is 14 residues long. The chain's CDR3 is CASSEGQGAYEQYF. The CDR3 region has the DNA TGTGCCAGCAGTGAAGGACAGGGGGCATACGAGCAGTACTTC.

This clonotype has ten or more counts. CDR3 in amino acids: CASRAGLAYEQFF. DNA for the CDR3: TGTGCCAGCAGGGCGGGACTAGCTTATGAGCAGTTCTTC. The chain recombines TRBV6-1 with TRBJ2-1; 9 nucleotides agree with TRBD2. Trimming took 6 bases from V and 8 from J; bases not matched to a gene: 5. Per the germline V gene, CDR1 is MNHNS and CDR2 is SASEGT. The CDR3 covers 13 residues.

This clonotype is judged medium-sized. The chain combines TRBV6-6 with TRBJ2-1; D call uncertain. The V end lost 6 bases, the J end lost 4 bases, and 10 bases lay between the germline ends. This CDR3 contains 13 residues. Germline V gene lookup returns CDR1 MNHNY and CDR2 SVGAGI (reference sequence). The CDR3 is CASRPDLYNEQFF. CDR3 sequence (DNA): TGTGCCAGCAGACCCGACTTGTACAATGAGCAGTTCTTC.

In this sample, this clonotype turned up many times. The chain links TRBV5-1 to TRBJ2-1, with TRBD2 matching 8 bases. The V and J ends lost 0 bases and 6 bases, in that order; junction bases with no gene match: 5. The CDR3 has 15 amino acids. CDR1 is SGHRS, CDR2 YFSETQ, per germline. CDR3 coding DNA: TGCGCCAGCAGCTTGGGTAGCGGGAATATCAATGAGCAGTTCTTC. Translating it yields CASSLGSGNINEQFF.

In its sample, this clonotype ranks as medium-sized. The gene calls are TRBV10-1 and TRBJ2-1; D is undetermined. Per the germline V gene, CDR1 is WNHNN and CDR2 is SYGVQD (reference sequence). V lost 7 bases and J 0 bases, leaving 13 bases between the germline ends. This CDR3 is built from 15 residues. The chain's CDR3 is CASTTAKASYNEQFF. CDR3 nucleotide sequence: TGCGCCAGCACGACGGCTAAGGCCTCCTACAATGAGCAGTTCTTC.

This clonotype has more than one count but fewer than ten. The chain couples TRBV11-2 to TRBJ2-3; TRBD2 matches 7 bases. Germline CDR1 reads SGHAT; CDR2 reads FQNNGV. There are 12 residues in the CDR3. V lost 5 bases, J lost 9 bases, and 5 bases stayed unmatched. The CDR3 DNA reads TGTGCCAGCAGCCCGAGCGGGGAAACGCAGTATTTT. This translates into CASSPSGETQYF.

The V and J genes are TRBV5-6 and TRBJ2-1; 14 bases fit TRBD2. Trimming removed 0 bases from V and 7 bases from J; junction bases left unmatched: 9. CDR1 and CDR2 (germline): SGHDT, YYEEEE. There are 18 residues in the CDR3. Here the CDR3 reads CASSLGLAGGLEENEQFF. DNA of the CDR3: TGTGCCAGCAGCTTGGGACTAGCGGGAGGGCTAGAGGAAAATGAGCAGTTCTTC.

Ten or more counts support this clonotype. The J gene is TRBJ2-4, the V gene TRBV12-3 or TRBV12-4, with D perhaps TRBD1 or TRBD2 (5 bases each). Deletions cut 5 bases from V and 8 bases from J, with 16 bases between. The length of the CDR3 is 14 residues. The CDR3 here is CASSQGPPGYIQYF. CDR3 DNA: TGTGCCAGCAGTCAGGGACCCCCGGGATACATTCAGTACTTC.

V usage is TRBV5-4 and J usage is TRBJ2-5, with 7 bases matching TRBD2. CDR1 is SGHNT and CDR2 is YYREEE in the germline V gene (reference sequence). V lost 0 bases and J lost 5; bases outside the gene matches: 4. The CDR3 totals 14 residues. The CDR3 DNA follows: TGTGCCAGCAGCTTGGGAGCGGGAACCGAGACCCAGTACTTC. Protein: CASSLGAGTETQYF.

This clonotype is judged large (0.1 to 1%). The chain has TRBV12-3 or TRBV12-4 and TRBJ2-1; 7 positions agree with TRBD1. This CDR3 is 18 amino acids long. V lost 2 bases, J lost 1 base, and 11 bases stayed unmatched. In DNA form, the CDR3 reads TGTGCCAGCAGTTTACCGAATTGGGACAGCCCATCCTACAATGAGCAGTTCTTC. The encoded protein is CASSLPNWDSPSYNEQFF.

V usage is TRBV12-3 or TRBV12-4 and J usage is TRBJ2-6; D gene ambiguous. The CDR3 has 15 amino acids. V was clipped by 1 base and J by 0 bases, with 4 bases between them. The DNA of the CDR3 is TGTGCCAGCAGTTTAGGTATCTCTGGGGCCAACGTCCTGACTTTC. The encoded protein is CASSLGISGANVLTF.

This clonotype was seen many times. The rearrangement joins TRBV6-5 to TRBJ2-7; no firm D call. Germline assignment: CDR1 MNHEY and CDR2 SVGAGI. There are 16 residues in the CDR3. The germline V and J ends were trimmed by 0 bases and 0 bases, with 12 bases remaining between them. The CDR3 spells CASSYSESTGSYEQYF. The DNA for the CDR3 is TGTGCCAGCAGTTACTCGGAGAGTACCGGCTCCTACGAGCAGTACTTC.

This clonotype came up many times. This sequence joins TRBV7-8 and TRBJ2-1; possible D gene TRBD1, 6 bases. The germline V gene has CDR1 SGHVS and CDR2 FQNEAQ. CDR3 length: 15 residues. Trimming cost V 2 bases and J 2 bases, with 10 bases left between them. Written as DNA, the CDR3 is TGTGCCAGCAGCTTACGGGACAATCCCTACAATGAGCAGTTCTTC. Translating it yields CASSLRDNPYNEQFF. Complete variable domain (other parts from reference TRBV7-8 and TRBJ2-1): GAGVSQSPRYKVAKRGQDVALRCDPISGHVSLFWYQQALGQGPEFLTYFQNEAQLDKSGLPSDRFFAERPEGSVSTLKIQRTQQEDSAVYLCASSLRDNPYNEQFFGPGTRLTVL.

This CDR3 is CASSLPNWRGAYNEQFF. CDR3 nucleotides: TGCGCCAGCAGCTTGCCGAATTGGCGGGGGGCGTACAATGAGCAGTTCTTC. The rearrangement links TRBV5-1 to TRBJ2-1, with 8 bases aligning to TRBD2. The CDR3 has 17 residues. Trimming took 1 base from V and 4 from J; bases not matched to a gene: 10. Germline lookup yields CDR1 SGHRS and CDR2 YFSETQ.

This clonotype was found many times. The rearrangement links TRBV11-3 to TRBJ2-1; either TRBD1 or TRBD2 may supply D (5 bases each). Germline V gene lookup returns CDR1 SGHNT and CDR2 YENEEA. The CDR3 covers 13 residues. V lost 3 bases to trimming and J lost 6 bases, with 9 bases between them. CDR3 sequence: CASSFTGGNEQFF. In nucleotides, the CDR3 is TGTGCCAGCAGCTTTACAGGAGGCAATGAGCAGTTCTTC.

The CDR3 nucleotides read TGCAGCTATCTATACAATGAGCAGTTCTTC. It codes for CSYLYNEQFF. This rearrangement joins TRBV29-1 to TRBJ2-1; D is ambiguous. The germline V gene has CDR1 SQVTM and CDR2 ANQGSEA. With 8 bases removed from V and 4 bases from J, the gap between germline ends came to 6 bases. CDR3 length: 10 residues.